Listed below are T cell receptor beta chains from one sample, sequenced in a study of cytomegalovirus exposure and HLA in healthy donors. TCRdb keeps only in-frame clones here, not all; method: immunoSEQ multiplex PCR. The data hold 120,000 to 150,000 clones, with roughly 78% observed a single time. Sequences were obtained from PBMCs. The receptors originated from a man aged 25 to 40 in good health and CMV-seronegative. The CDR3 runs from the conserved cysteine through the conserved F or W. D genes are given only for firm matches. Expanded clones are given a class, and other clones once, few, many or no size at all.

J,V,D,size,CDR3,DNA
TRBJ2-7,TRBV27,.,once,CASSPIRDYEQYF,TGTGCCAGCAGTCCAATCAGGGATTACGAGCAGTACTTC
TRBJ2-7,TRBV28,TRBD1,few,CASSPTGTATYEQYF,TGTGCCAGCAGCCCAACCGGGACAGCAACCTACGAGCAGTACTTC
TRBJ1-5,TRBV11-3,TRBD1,few,CASSLVWTGGQPQHF,TGTGCCAGCAGCTTAGTTTGGACAGGGGGTCAGCCCCAGCATTTT
TRBJ2-5,TRBV5-1,TRBD1,.,CASGTGGGETQYF,TGCGCCAGCGGGACAGGGGGCGGTGAGACCCAGTACTTC
TRBJ2-1,TRBV7-9,.,.,CATKLATLLNEQFF,TGTGCCACAAAACTAGCAACCCTACTCAATGAGCAGTTCTTC
TRBJ2-7,TRBV7-8,TRBD2,.,CASSLVSGDLSYEQYF,TGTGCCAGCAGCTTAGTGAGCGGGGACCTCTCCTACGAGCAGTACTTC
TRBJ1-5,TRBV18,.,.,CASSPSDRNQPQHF,TGTGCCAGCTCACCATCGGACAGAAATCAGCCCCAGCATTTT
TRBJ1-5,TRBV21-1,.,.,CASSNQGERGRGSNQPQHF,TGTGCCAGCAGCAACCAGGGGGAAAGGGGAAGGGGAAGCAATCAGCCCCAGCATTTT
TRBJ2-5,TRBV29-1,.,.,CSVLARGDQETQYF,TGCAGCGTTCTAGCGAGGGGCGACCAAGAGACCCAGTACTTC
TRBJ2-3,TRBV19,TRBD2,.,CASSRALAGGPTDTQYF,TGTGCCAGTAGTAGAGCTCTAGCGGGAGGTCCCACAGATACGCAGTATTTT
TRBJ1-2,TRBV4-1,.,.,CASSQDWANSYGYTF,TGCGCCAGCAGCCAAGATTGGGCGAACTCCTATGGCTACACCTTC
TRBJ1-5,TRBV6-6,.,.,CASSYSMTGNQPQHF,TGTGCCAGCAGTTACTCGATGACAGGCAATCAGCCCCAGCATTTT
TRBJ1-2,TRBV7-9,.,few,CASSSLGVTGRGSYGYTF,TGTGCCAGCAGCTCCCTCGGGGTGACAGGTCGAGGGTCCTATGGCTACACCTTC
TRBJ1-2,TRBV5-1,TRBD1,.,CASSSGQGGSDGYPF,TGCGCCAGCAGCTCCGGACAGGGGGGATCAGATGGCTACCCCTTC
TRBJ1-2,TRBV10-1,.,.,CASSPDREFNYGYTF,TGCGCCAGCAGTCCGGACAGAGAGTTTAACTATGGCTACACCTTC
TRBJ1-5,TRBV2,.,.,CASSEGQDSNQPQHF,TGTGCCAGCAGTGAAGGGCAGGATAGCAATCAGCCCCAGCATTTT
TRBJ1-5,TRBV28,TRBD1,.,CASSTTGGGNQPQNF,TGTGCCAGCAGTACTACAGGGGGAGGAAATCAGCCCCAGAATTTT
TRBJ1-1,TRBV6-6,TRBD1,once,CASSYSSGRGLTEAFF,TGTGCCAGCAGTTACTCGAGTGGCAGGGGGTTGACTGAAGCTTTCTTT
TRBJ1-6,TRBV6-5,TRBD1,.,CASRSDRDNSPLHF,TGTGCCAGCAGGTCCGACAGGGACAATTCACCCCTCCACTTT
TRBJ2-5,TRBV6-1,TRBD1,.,CASSPTTGVQETQYF,TGTGCCAGCAGTCCGACGACAGGGGTCCAAGAGACCCAGTACTTC
TRBJ2-7,TRBV30,.,.,CAWSVGVSSYEQYF,TGTGCCTGGAGTGTAGGGGTCAGCTCCTACGAGCAGTACTTC
TRBJ1-1,TRBV9,.,.,CASSAGGNTEAFF,TGTGCCAGCAGCGCGGGGGGGAACACTGAAGCTTTCTTT
TRBJ2-1,TRBV2,TRBD2,.,CASRAGGSYNEQFF,TGTGCCAGCAGAGCGGGGGGCTCCTACAATGAGCAGTTCTTC
TRBJ2-3,TRBV28,TRBD2,few,CASSLWSLAGEWSDTQYF,TGTGCCAGCAGTTTATGGAGCCTAGCGGGGGAGTGGTCGGATACGCAGTATTTT
TRBJ2-3,TRBV18,.,.,CASSPAGGPFDTQYF,TGTGCCAGCTCACCAGCAGGAGGGCCCTTTGATACGCAGTATTTT
TRBJ1-5,TRBV5-1,.,few,CASSLAGPQPQHF,TGCGCCAGCAGCTTGGCAGGTCCCCAGCCCCAGCATTTT
TRBJ2-1,TRBV5-1,TRBD1,.,CASSQRQGSGYNEQFF,TGCGCCAGCAGCCAAAGACAGGGTTCGGGTTACAATGAGCAGTTCTTC
TRBJ2-5,TRBV5-1,.,.,CASSPRGVGETQYF,TGCGCCAGCAGCCCCAGGGGGGTAGGTGAGACCCAGTACTTC
TRBJ1-1,TRBV5-4,.,once,CASSLDRFGTEAFF,TGTGCCAGCAGCTTGGACCGGTTCGGCACTGAAGCTTTCTTT
TRBJ2-2,TRBV5-1,.,.,CASSSVNGELFF,TGCGCCAGCAGTTCGGTTAACGGGGAGCTGTTTTTT
TRBJ1-2,TRBV29-1,TRBD1,.,CSVEDQGGGGYTF,TGCAGCGTTGAAGATCAAGGGGGCGGAGGCTACACCTTC
TRBJ1-6,TRBV28,.,once,CASIPGQAAGYSPLHF,TGTGCCAGCATCCCCGGCCAGGCGGCGGGTTATTCACCCCTCCACTTT
TRBJ2-7,TRBV14,.,.,CASSPRPSVGEQYF,TGTGCCAGCAGCCCCAGGCCCTCCGTAGGCGAGCAGTACTTC
TRBJ2-7,TRBV7-6,TRBD1,.,CASSLAAWGQRVSYEQYF,TGTGCCAGCAGCTTAGCTGCCTGGGGACAGAGGGTTTCCTACGAGCAGTACTTC
TRBJ2-5,TRBV27,TRBD2,once,CASSHAPGTRTQETQYF,TGTGCCAGCAGTCACGCTCCCGGGACTAGGACCCAAGAGACCCAGTACTTC
TRBJ2-7,TRBV5-5,.,few,CASSFFLGDYEQYF,TGTGCCAGCAGCTTTTTTCTCGGGGACTACGAGCAGTACTTC
TRBJ1-3,TRBV5-1,.,.,CASSEFNSGNTIYF,TGCGCCAGCAGCGAGTTCAACTCTGGAAACACCATATATTTT
TRBJ2-3,TRBV10-2,.,.,CASSESWARTDTQYF,TGCGCCAGCAGTGAGTCCTGGGCACGGACAGATACGCAGTATTTT
TRBJ1-5,TRBV6-5,.,few,CATGPGRRIQPQHF,TGTGCCACCGGCCCAGGGCGACGTATTCAGCCCCAGCATTTT
TRBJ2-5,TRBV5-6,.,.,CASSATSGETQYF,TGTGCCAGCAGCGCAACTAGTGGAGAGACCCAGTACTTC
TRBJ1-2,TRBV27,.,.,CASSSSKRDGYTF,TGTGCCAGCAGTTCGTCCAAAAGAGATGGCTACACCTTC
TRBJ2-2,TRBV11-2,.,.,CASGPVAGAGELFF,TGTGCCAGCGGTCCCGTGGCCGGGGCCGGGGAGCTGTTTTTT
TRBJ2-7,TRBV19,TRBD1,few,CASSIGQGYGEQYF,TGTGCCAGTAGTATAGGACAGGGTTATGGCGAGCAGTACTTC
TRBJ2-3,TRBV4-1,TRBD1,once,CASSQDGQGGITDTQYF,TGCGCCAGCAGCCAAGATGGACAGGGGGGGATCACAGATACGCAGTATTTT